This T cell receptor (beta chain) derives from a study of T cell repertoires in cytomegalovirus infection. Study summary: CMV infection together with matching HLA type was indicated by public TCR beta signatures.

TCRdb independently ran MiXCR on the reads; one entry per CDR3 protein. The sample yields about 490,000 distinct CDR3 sequences, about 10% seen once. This clonotype was found a few times. The antigen remains unidentified. The V end lost 4 bases, the J end lost 6 bases, and 13 bases lay between the germline ends. The CDR3 runs to 14 residues. Germline V gene lookup returns CDR1 SGHRS and CDR2 YFSETQ. Study-level findings and limits: Frequencies of public TCR beta families were cumulated, and this identified carriers of CMV plus the relevant HLA.

The sequence was collected from a human donor in good health (CMV status not recorded). Some clones in this sample may be carry-over from other donors' samples. Sample: PBMCs. The V call is TRBV5-1, the J call TRBJ2-2, with no clear D. The CDR3 nucleotides are TGCGCCAGCAGCATACAAGGGATATCCGGGGAGCTGTTTTTT. Encoded protein: CASSIQGISGELFF.